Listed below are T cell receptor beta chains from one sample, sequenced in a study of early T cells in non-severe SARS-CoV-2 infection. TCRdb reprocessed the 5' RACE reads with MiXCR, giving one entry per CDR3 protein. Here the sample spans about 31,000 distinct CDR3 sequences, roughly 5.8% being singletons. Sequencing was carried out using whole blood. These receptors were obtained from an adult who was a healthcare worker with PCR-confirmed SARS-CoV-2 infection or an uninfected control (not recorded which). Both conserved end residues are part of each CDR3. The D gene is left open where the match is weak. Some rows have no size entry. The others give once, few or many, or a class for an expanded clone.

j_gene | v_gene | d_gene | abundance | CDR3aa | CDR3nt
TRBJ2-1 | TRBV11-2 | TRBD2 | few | CASSLGREAVREQFF | TGTGCCAGCAGCTTAGGGCGGGAGGCCGTCCGTGAGCAGTTCTTC
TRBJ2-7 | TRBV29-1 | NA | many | CSVGGVIQGSSYEQYF | TGCAGCGTTGGAGGAGTCATACAGGGAAGCTCCTACGAGCAGTACTTC
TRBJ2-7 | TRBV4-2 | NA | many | CASSQDEGGTAYEQYF | TGTGCCAGCAGCCAAGATGAGGGGGGAACGGCCTACGAGCAGTACTTC
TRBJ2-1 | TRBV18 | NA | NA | CASSPTSPPANEQFF | TGTGCCAGCTCACCGACTAGTCCCCCGGCGAATGAGCAGTTCTTC
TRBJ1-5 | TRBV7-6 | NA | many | CASSLGAGDFQHF | TGTGCCAGCAGCTTAGGAGCTGGGGACTTCCAGCATTTT
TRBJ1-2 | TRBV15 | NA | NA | CATSRDRDSIYGYTF | TGTGCCACCAGCAGAGATCGAGACAGCATCTATGGCTACACCTTC
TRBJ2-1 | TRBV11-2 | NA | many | CASSPRVGEHSYNEQFF | TGTGCCAGCAGCCCACGGGTAGGGGAGCACTCCTACAATGAGCAGTTCTTC
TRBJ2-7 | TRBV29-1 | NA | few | CSVLNREQYF | TGCAGCGTTCTAAATCGCGAGCAGTACTTC
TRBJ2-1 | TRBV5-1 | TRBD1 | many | CASSSGQGALNEQFF | TGCGCCAGCAGCTCAGGACAGGGGGCGCTCAATGAGCAGTTCTTC
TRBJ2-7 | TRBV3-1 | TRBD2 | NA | CASSQIGLAGGYEQYF | TGTGCCAGCAGCCAGATTGGACTAGCGGGGGGCTACGAGCAGTACTTC
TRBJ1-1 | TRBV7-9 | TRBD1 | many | CASTFPRDRGTMNTEAFF | TGTGCCAGCACCTTCCCCCGGGACAGGGGTACCATGAACACTGAAGCTTTCTTT
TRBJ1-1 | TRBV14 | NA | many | CASREQMNTEAFF | TGTGCCAGCAGAGAGCAGATGAACACTGAAGCTTTCTTT
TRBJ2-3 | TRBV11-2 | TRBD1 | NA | CASSRGQGRTDTQYF | TGTGCCAGCAGCCGAGGACAGGGAAGAACAGATACGCAGTATTTT
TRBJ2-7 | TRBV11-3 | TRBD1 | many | CASSSRQGSYEQYF | TGTGCCAGCAGCTCGAGACAGGGGAGCTACGAGCAGTACTTC
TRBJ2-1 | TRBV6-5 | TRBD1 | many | CASSYSYTGGYDEQFF | TGTGCCAGCAGTTACTCGTATACAGGGGGGTATGATGAGCAGTTCTTC
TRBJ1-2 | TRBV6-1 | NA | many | CASDRNYGYTF | TGTGCCAGCGACAGAAACTATGGCTACACCTTC
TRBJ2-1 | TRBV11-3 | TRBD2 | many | CASSLGVLRTSGRNSYNEQFF | TGTGCCAGCAGCTTAGGGGTACTTAGGACTAGCGGGAGGAACTCCTACAATGAGCAGTTCTTC
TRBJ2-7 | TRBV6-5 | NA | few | CASSSHGGPYEQYF | TGTGCCAGCAGTTCCCATGGGGGACCCTACGAGCAGTACTTC
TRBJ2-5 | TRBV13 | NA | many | CASSLDRQETQYF | TGTGCCAGCAGCTTAGACAGGCAAGAGACCCAGTACTTC
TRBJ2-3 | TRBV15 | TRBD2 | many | CATSRAGSGGPTDTQYF | TGTGCCACCAGCAGAGCTGGGAGCGGGGGGCCCACAGATACGCAGTATTTT
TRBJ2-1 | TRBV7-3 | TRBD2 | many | CASAFAGGDNEQFF | TGTGCCAGCGCTTTCGCGGGAGGCGACAATGAGCAGTTCTTC
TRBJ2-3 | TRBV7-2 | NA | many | CASSLAVAQGGTDTQYF | TGTGCCAGCAGCTTAGCGGTAGCCCAGGGGGGGACAGATACGCAGTATTTT
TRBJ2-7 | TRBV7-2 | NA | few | CASSLNAYEQYF | TGTGCCAGCAGCTTAAACGCCTACGAGCAGTACTTC
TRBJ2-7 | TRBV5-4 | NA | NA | CASSSTGSSYEQYF | TGTGCCAGCAGCTCAACCGGGAGCTCCTACGAGCAGTACTTC
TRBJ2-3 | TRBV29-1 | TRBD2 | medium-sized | CSVGNGGGVTDTQYF | TGCAGCGTTGGGAATGGCGGGGGTGTGACAGATACGCAGTATTTT
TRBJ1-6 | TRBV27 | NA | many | CASSFGPYNSPLHF | TGTGCCAGCAGTTTTGGACCGTATAATTCACCCCTCCACTTT
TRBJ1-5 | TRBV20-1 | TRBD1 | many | CSAFDRASSNQPQHF | TGCAGTGCGTTCGACAGGGCGTCGAGCAATCAGCCCCAGCATTTT
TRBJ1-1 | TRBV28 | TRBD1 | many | CASSLFKGALNTEAFF | TGTGCCAGCAGTTTATTCAAGGGGGCTTTGAACACTGAAGCTTTCTTT
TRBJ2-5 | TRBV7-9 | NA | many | CASGGTFQETQYF | TGTGCCAGCGGCGGGACATTTCAAGAGACCCAGTACTTC
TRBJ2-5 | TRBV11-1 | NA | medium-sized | CASSFSTGETQYF | TGTGCCAGCAGCTTCTCGACGGGGGAGACCCAGTACTTC
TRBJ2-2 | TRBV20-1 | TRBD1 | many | CSAQDRGRSTGELFF | TGCAGTGCCCAAGACAGGGGGCGCAGCACCGGGGAGCTGTTTTTT
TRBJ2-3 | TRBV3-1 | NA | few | CASSGAGGFTDTQYF | TGTGCCAGCAGCGGGGCAGGAGGATTTACAGATACGCAGTATTTT
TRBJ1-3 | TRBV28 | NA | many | CASSFSPSGNTIYF | TGTGCCAGCAGTTTTTCCCCATCTGGAAACACCATATATTTT
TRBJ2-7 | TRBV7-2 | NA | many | CASSPHFSKHYEQYF | TGTGCCAGCAGCCCTCATTTTTCCAAGCACTACGAGCAGTACTTC
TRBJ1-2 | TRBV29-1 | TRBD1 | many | CSVAPSGGYGYTF | TGCAGCGTCGCCCCCTCAGGGGGCTATGGCTACACCTTC